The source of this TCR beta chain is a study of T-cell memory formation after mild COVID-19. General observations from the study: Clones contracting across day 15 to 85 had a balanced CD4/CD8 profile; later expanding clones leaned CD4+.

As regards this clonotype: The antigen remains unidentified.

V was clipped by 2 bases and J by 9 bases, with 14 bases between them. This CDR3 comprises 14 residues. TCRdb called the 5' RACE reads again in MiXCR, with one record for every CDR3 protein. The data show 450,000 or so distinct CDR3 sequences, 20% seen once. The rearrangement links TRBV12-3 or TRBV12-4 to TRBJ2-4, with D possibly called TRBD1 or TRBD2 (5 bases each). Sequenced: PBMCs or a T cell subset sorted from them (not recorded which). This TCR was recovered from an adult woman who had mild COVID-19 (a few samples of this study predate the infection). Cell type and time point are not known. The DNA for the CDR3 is TGTGCCAGCAGTTTACCTGGGGCCGGGGCCATTCAGTACTTC. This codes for CASSLPGAGAIQYF.